What follows is one T cell receptor (beta chain) and its context. Trimming pared 0 bases from V and 5 bases from J, leaving 12 bases between. CDR3 length: 14 amino acids. Germline V gene sequence: CDR1 SGHRS, CDR2 YFSETQ. The protocol was immunoSEQ multiplex PCR, while the TCRdb copy is restricted to in-frame clones and leaves out a portion. The sample has 80,000 to 100,000 clones, under 80% seen once. This sample is part of a study of blood T cell repertoires in COVID-19. The J gene is TRBJ2-7, the V gene TRBV5-1, with a possible D match to TRBD1 (6 bases). The specimen was peripheral blood. The clonotype was recovered from a man aged 65 to 85 with COVID-19, enrolled during active disease. The CDR3 reads CASSLVGGSNEQYF. The CDR3 coding sequence is TGCGCCAGCAGCTTGGTTGGGGGCTCTAACGAGCAGTACTTC.